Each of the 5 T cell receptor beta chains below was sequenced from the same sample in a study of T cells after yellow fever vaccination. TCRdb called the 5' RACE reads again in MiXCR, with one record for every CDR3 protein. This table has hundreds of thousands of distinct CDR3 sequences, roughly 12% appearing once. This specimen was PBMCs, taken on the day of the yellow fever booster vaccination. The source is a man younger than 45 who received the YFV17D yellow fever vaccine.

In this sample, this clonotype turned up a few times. The CDR3 sequence is CASSYQGLTGGAFF. The CDR3 region has the DNA TGTGCCAGCAGTTACCAGGGACTAACCGGAGGGGCTTTCTTT. The chain is built from TRBV6-2 or TRBV6-3 and TRBJ1-1; maybe TRBD1 (5 bases). Per germline, CDR1 MNHEY and CDR2 SVGEGT. The CDR3 consists of 14 residues. Between the trimmed V and J ends, which lost 2 bases and 11 bases, there was a span of 18 bases.

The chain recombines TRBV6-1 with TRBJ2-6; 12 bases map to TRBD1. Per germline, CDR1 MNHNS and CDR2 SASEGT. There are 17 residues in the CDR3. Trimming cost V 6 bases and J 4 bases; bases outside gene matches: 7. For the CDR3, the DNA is TGTGCCAGCAGGTGGGACAGGGGGCGCGGGGGGGCCAACGTCCTGACTTTC. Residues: CASRWDRGRGGANVLTF.

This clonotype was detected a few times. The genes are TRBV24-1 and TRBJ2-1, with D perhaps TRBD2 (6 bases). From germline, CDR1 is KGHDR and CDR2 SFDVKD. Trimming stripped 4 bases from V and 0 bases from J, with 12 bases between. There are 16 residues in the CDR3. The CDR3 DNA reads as TGTGCCACCAGTGAAGCGGGCCGCAGCTCCTACAATGAGCAGTTCTTC. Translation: CATSEAGRSSYNEQFF.

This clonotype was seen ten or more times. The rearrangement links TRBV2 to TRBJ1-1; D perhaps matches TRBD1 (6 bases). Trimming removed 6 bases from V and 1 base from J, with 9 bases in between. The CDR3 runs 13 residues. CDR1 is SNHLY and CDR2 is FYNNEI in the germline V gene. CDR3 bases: TGTGCCAGCAGAGCGGACAGGAACACTGAAGCTTTCTTT. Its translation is CASRADRNTEAFF.

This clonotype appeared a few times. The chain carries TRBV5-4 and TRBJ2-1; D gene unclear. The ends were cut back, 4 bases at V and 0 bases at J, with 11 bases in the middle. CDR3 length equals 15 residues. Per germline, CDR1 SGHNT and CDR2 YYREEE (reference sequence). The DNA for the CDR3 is TGTGCCAGCAGCCAAGACGCCAGCTCCTACAATGAGCAGTTCTTC. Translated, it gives CASSQDASSYNEQFF. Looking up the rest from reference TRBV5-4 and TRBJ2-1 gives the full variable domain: ETGVTQSPTHLIKTRGQQVTLRCSSQSGHNTVSWYQQALGQGPQFIFQYYREEENGRGNFPPRFSGLQFPNYSSELNVNALELDDSALYLCASSQDASSYNEQFFGPGTRLTVL.